The following is a T cell receptor beta chain sequence with its context. The antigen is undetermined. This entry comes from a study of CD8+ T cells in alopecia areata. Study-wide context: Tofacitinib was taken orally by treated patients, and the dose was 5 to 10 mg twice daily.

Germline V gives CDR1 MGHDK, CDR2 SYGVNS. V was clipped by 6 bases and J by 8 bases; unmatched bases: 9. This CDR3 comprises 14 residues. Extracted RNA was reverse transcribed, and the resulting cDNA served as sequencing template. The table came from immunoSEQ multiplex PCR; TCRdb's copy has only in-frame clones and leaves some out. The table shows about 190,000 clones, with 59% occurring only once. Study findings and constraints: More clonal than normal scalp was lesional scalp, particularly alopecia totalis/universalis.

Peripheral blood, together with lesional scalp punch biopsies, was collected from alopecia areata patients. PBMCs served as the source from which CD4+ and CD8+ T cells were sorted. The source of this sequence is a human donor with alopecia areata. J is TRBJ1-2 and V is TRBV25-1; 10 nucleotides agree with TRBD1. Sequences were derived from CD4+ T cells sorted from blood, sampled at week 0. The CDR3 loop reads CASSGTGTGEGYTF. For the CDR3, the DNA is TGTGCCAGCAGCGGTACCGGGACAGGGGAAGGCTACACCTTC.